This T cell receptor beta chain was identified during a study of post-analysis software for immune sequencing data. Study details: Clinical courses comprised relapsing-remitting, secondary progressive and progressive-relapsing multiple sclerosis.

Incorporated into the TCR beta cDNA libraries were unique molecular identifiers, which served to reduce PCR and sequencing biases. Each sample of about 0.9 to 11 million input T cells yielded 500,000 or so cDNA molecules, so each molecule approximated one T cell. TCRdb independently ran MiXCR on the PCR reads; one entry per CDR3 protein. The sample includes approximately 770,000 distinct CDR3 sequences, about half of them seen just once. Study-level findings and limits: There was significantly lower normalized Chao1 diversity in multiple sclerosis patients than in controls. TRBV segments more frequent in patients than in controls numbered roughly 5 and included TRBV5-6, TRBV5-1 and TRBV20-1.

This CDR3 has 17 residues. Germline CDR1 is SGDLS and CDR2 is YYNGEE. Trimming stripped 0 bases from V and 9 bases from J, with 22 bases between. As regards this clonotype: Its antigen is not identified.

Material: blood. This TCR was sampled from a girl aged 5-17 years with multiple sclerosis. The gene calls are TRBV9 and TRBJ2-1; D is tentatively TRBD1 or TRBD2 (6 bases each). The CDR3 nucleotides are TGTGCCAGCAGCGTAGTGGGTGGGAGTGGCAAGGGGGGTGAGCAGTTCTTC. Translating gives CASSVVGGSGKGGEQFF.